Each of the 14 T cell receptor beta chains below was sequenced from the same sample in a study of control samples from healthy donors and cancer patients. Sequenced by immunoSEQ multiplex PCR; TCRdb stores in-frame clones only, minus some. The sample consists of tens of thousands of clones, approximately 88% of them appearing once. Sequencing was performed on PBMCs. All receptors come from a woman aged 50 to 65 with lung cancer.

The CDR3 bases are TGTGCCAGCATGCCTGTTACGGAGACCCAGTACTTC. Residues: CASMPVTETQYF. V gene TRBV2 combines with J gene TRBJ2-5; D gene unclear. V was shortened by 7 bases and J by 5 bases, with 11 bases between the two germline ends. CDR3 length equals 12 residues. CDR1 and CDR2 from the germline V gene are SNHLY and FYNNEI.

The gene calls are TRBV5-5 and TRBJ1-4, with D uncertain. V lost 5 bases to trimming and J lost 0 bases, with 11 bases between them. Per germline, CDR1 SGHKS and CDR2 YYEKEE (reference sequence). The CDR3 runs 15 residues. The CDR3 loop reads CASSSVGTTNEKLFF. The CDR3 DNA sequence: TGTGCCAGCAGTTCGGTCGGGACAACTAATGAAAAACTGTTTTTT.

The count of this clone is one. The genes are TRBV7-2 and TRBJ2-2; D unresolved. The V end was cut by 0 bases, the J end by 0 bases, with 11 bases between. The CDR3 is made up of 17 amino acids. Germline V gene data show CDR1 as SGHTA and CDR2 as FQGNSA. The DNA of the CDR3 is TGTGCCAGCAGCTTAGCCTCAACAAACGCGAACACCGGGGAGCTGTTTTTT. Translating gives CASSLASTNANTGELFF.

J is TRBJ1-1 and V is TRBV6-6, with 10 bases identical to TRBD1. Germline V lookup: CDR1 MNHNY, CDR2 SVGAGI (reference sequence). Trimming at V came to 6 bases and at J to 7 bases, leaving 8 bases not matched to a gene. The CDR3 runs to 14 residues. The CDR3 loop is CASRARQGAIEAFF. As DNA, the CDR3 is TGTGCCAGCAGGGCGCGACAGGGGGCAATTGAAGCTTTCTTT.

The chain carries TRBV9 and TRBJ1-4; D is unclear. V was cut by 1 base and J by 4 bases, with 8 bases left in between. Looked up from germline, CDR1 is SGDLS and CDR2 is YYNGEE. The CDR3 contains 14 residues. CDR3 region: CASSVKAGNEKLFF. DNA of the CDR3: TGTGCCAGCAGCGTAAAGGCCGGTAATGAAAAACTGTTTTTT.

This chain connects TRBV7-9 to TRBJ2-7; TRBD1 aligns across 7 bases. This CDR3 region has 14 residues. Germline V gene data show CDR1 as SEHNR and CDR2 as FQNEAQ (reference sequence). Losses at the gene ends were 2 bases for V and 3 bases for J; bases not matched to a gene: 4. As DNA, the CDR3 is TGTGCCAGCAGCTTACCCGACAGGGTCTACGAGCAGTACTTC. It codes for CASSLPDRVYEQYF.

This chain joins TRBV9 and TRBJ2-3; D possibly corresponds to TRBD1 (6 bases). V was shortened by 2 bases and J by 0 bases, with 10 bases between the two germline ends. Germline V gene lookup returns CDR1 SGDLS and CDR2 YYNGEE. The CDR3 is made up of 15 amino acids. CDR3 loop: CASSVNQGSTDTQYF. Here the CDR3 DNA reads TGTGCCAGCAGCGTTAATCAGGGGAGCACAGATACGCAGTATTTT. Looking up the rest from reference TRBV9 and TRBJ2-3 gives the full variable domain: DSGVTQTPKHLITATGQRVTLRCSPRSGDLSVYWYQQSLDQGLQFLIQYYNGEERAKGNILERFSAQQFPDLHSELNLSSLELGDSALYFCASSVNQGSTDTQYFGPGTRLTVL.

CDR3 sequence reads: CATARSGNNQPQHF. CDR3 bases: TGTGCCACCGCCCGCAGCGGGAACAATCAGCCCCAGCATTTT. The rearrangement uses TRBV24-1 and TRBJ1-5; the D is unclear. CDR1 is KGHDR and CDR2 is SFDVKD in the germline V gene. Deletions cut 9 bases from V and 3 bases from J, with 14 bases between. The CDR3 is 14 residues long.

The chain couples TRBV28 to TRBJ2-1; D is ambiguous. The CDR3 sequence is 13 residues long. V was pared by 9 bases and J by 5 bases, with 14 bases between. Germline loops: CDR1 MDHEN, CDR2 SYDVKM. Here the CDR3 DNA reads TGTGCCAGTCGTATAGGTGGGGACAATGAGCAGTTCTTC. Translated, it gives CASRIGGDNEQFF.

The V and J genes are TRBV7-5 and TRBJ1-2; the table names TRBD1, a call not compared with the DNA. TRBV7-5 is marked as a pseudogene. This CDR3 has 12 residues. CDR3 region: CARAGANYGYTF. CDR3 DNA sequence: TGTGCCAGAGCAGGGGCTAACTATGGCTACACCTTC.

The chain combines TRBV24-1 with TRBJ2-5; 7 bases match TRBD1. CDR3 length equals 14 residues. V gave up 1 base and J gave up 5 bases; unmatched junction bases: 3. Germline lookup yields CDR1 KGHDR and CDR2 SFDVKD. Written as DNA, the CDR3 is TGTGCCACCAGTGATTTACAGGGGAGCGAGACCCAGTACTTC. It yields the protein CATSDLQGSETQYF.

CDR3: CASSQGLYTEAFF. CDR3 sequence (DNA): TGTGCCAGCAGCCAAGGACTTTACACTGAAGCTTTCTTT. The genes are TRBV14 and TRBJ1-1; no reliable D call. The CDR3 length is 13 residues. V was clipped by 1 base and J by 3 bases, with 6 bases between them. Germline values: CDR1 SGHDN, CDR2 FVKESK.

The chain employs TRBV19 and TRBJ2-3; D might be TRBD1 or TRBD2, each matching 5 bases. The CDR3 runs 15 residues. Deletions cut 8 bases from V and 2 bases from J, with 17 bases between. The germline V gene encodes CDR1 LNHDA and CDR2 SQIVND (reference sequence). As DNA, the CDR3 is TGTGCCAGTGCCCCCTCGGGGCCCTCCACAGATACGCAGTATTTT. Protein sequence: CASAPSGPSTDTQYF.

The CDR3 sequence: CASSFRGLDTEAFF. The CDR3 DNA is TGCGCCAGCAGCTTTAGAGGGTTGGACACTGAAGCTTTCTTT. The chain uses TRBV5-1 and TRBJ1-1, with D unclear. Per germline, CDR1 SGHRS and CDR2 YFSETQ. The CDR3 covers 14 residues. Between the trimmed V and J ends, which lost 2 bases and 3 bases, there was a span of 11 bases.